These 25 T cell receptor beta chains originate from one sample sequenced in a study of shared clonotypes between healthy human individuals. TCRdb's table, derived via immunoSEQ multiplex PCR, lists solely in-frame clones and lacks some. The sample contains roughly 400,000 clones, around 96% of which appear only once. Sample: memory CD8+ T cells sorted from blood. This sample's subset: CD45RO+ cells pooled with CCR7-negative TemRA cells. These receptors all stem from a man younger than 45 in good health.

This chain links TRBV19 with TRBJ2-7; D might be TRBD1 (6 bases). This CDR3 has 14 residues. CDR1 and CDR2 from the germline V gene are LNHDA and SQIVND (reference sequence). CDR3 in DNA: TGTACCACAACCGCAGGGGCCCCTACCTACGAGCAGTACTTC. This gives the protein CTTTAGAPTYEQYF.

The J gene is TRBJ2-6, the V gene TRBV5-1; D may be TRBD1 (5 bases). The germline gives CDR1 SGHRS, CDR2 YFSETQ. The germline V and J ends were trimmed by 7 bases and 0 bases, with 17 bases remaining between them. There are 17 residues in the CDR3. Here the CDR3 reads CASQNQGRVSGANVLTF. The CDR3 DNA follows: TGCGCCAGCCAGAACCAGGGAAGGGTCTCTGGGGCCAACGTCCTGACTTTC.

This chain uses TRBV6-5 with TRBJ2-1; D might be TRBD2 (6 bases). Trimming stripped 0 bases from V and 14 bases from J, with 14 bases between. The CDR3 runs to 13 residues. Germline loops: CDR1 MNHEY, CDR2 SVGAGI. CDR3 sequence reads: CASSYSEGPIKFF. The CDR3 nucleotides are TGTGCCAGCAGTTACTCGGAGGGCCCTATTAAGTTCTTC.

The CDR3 nucleotides read TGTGCCAGCTCACCAAGGGAGTCCTCGGGAGAGACCCAGTACTTC. This sequence encodes CASSPRESSGETQYF. The chain carries TRBV18 and TRBJ2-5, with TRBD2 as a possible D gene (5 bases). V was clipped by 2 bases and J by 4 bases, with 14 bases between them. The CDR3 is 15 residues long. From germline, CDR1 is KGHSH and CDR2 LQKENI.

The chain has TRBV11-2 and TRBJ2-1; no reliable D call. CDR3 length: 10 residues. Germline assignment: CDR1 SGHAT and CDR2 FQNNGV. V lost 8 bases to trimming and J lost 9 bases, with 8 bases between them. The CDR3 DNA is TGTGCCAGCTCAAGTTCTGAGCAGTTCTTC. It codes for CASSSSEQFF.

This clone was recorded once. The DNA of the CDR3 is TGTGCCAGTAGTATAGTGCTAGTGGGTGAGCAGTTCTTC. It codes for CASSIVLVGEQFF. The chain has TRBV19 and TRBJ2-1; D unresolved. The CDR3 consists of 13 residues. V was cut by 1 base and J by 9 bases, with 10 bases left in between. Germline-derived CDR1 and CDR2 are LNHDA and SQIVND (reference sequence).

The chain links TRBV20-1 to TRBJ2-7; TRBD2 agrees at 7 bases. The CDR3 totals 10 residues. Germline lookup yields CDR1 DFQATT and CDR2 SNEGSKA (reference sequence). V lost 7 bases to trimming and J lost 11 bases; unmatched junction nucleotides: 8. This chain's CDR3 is CSVWYRGEYF. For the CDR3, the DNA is TGCAGTGTTTGGTATCGGGGGGAGTACTTC.

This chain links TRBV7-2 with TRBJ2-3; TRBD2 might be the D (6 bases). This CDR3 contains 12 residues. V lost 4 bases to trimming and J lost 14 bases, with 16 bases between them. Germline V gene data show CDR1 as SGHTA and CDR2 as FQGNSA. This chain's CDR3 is CASSSTSSPRYF. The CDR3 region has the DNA TGTGCCAGCAGCTCCACTAGCTCCCCTAGGTATTTT.

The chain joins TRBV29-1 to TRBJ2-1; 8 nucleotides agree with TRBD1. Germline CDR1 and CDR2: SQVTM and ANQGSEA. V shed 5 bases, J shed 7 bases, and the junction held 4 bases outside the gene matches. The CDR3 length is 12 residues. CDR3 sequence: CSVFTGGNEQFF. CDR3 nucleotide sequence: TGCAGCGTTTTCACAGGGGGGAATGAGCAGTTCTTC.

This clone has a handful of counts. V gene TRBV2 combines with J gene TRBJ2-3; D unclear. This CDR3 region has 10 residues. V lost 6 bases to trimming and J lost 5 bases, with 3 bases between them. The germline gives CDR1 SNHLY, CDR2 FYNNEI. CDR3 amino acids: CASRIDTQYF. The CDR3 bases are TGTGCCAGCAGGATAGATACGCAGTATTTT. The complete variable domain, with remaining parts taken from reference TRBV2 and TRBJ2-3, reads EPEVTQTPSHQVTQMGQEVILRCVPISNHLYFYWYRQILGQKVEFLVSFYNNEISEKSEIFDDQFSVERPDGSNFTLKIRSTKLEDSAMYFCASRIDTQYFGPGTRLTVL.

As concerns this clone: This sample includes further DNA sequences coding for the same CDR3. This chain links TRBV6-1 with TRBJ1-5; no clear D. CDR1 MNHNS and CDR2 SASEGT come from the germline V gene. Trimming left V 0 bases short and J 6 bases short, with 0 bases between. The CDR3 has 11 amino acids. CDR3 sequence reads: CASSEAQPQHF. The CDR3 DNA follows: TGTGCCAGCAGTGAAGCTCAGCCCCAGCATTTT.

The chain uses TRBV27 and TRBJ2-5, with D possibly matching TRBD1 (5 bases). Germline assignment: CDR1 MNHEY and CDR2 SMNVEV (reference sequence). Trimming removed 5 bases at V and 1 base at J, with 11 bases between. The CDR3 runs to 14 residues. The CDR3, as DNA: TGTGCCAGCAGTCCGACAGTCCTCCAAGAGACCCAGTACTTC. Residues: CASSPTVLQETQYF.

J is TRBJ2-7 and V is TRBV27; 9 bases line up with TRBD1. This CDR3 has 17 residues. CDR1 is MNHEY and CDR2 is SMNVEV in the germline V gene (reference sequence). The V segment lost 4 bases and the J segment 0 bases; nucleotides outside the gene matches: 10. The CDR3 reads CASSSYQTGGPSYEQYF. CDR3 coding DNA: TGTGCCAGCAGTTCTTATCAAACAGGGGGCCCCTCCTACGAGCAGTACTTC.

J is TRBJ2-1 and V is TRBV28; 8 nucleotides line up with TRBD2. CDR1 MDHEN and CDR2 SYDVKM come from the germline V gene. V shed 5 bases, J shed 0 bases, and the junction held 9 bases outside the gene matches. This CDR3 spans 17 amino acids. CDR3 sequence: CASSPARGGDSYNEQFF. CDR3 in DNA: TGTGCCAGCAGTCCAGCCCGGGGGGGCGACTCCTACAATGAGCAGTTCTTC.

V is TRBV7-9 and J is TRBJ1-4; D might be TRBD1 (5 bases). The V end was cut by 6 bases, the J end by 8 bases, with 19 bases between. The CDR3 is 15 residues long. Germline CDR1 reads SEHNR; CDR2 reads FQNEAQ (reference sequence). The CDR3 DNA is TGTGCCAGCAGTCCTACCAGGGCCTATCGGGAAAAACTGTTTTTT. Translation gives CASSPTRAYREKLFF.

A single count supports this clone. CDR3 region: CACRDRGAGTEAFF. For the CDR3, the DNA is TGTGCCTGTCGGGACAGGGGAGCCGGCACTGAAGCTTTCTTT. This chain connects TRBV30 to TRBJ1-1; 10 bases map to TRBD1. This CDR3 comprises 14 residues. Germline values: CDR1 GTSNPN, CDR2 SVGIG (reference sequence). Unmatched junction bases numbered 8, after V lost 6 bases and J lost 4 bases.

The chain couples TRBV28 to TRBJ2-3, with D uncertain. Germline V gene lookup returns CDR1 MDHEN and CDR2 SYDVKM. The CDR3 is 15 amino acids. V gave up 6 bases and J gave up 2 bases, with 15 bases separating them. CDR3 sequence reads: CASSTEKGSTDTQYF. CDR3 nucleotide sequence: TGTGCCAGCAGCACAGAGAAGGGTTCCACAGATACGCAGTATTTT.

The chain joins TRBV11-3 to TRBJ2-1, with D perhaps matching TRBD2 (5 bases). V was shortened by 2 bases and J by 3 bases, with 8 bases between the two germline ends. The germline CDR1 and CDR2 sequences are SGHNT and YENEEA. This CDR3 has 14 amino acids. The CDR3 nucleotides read TGTGCCAGCAGCTTATCCGGGATCTACAATGAGCAGTTCTTC. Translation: CASSLSGIYNEQFF.

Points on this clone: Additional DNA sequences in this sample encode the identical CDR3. CDR3 sequence (DNA): TGCAGTGCTAGTCAGCTAGAGCAGTTCTTC. This sequence encodes CSASQLEQFF. This chain uses TRBV20-1 with TRBJ2-1; no clear D gene. This CDR3 has 10 amino acids. Trimming took 3 bases from V and 10 from J, leaving 7 bases between them. Germline V lookup: CDR1 DFQATT, CDR2 SNEGSKA (reference sequence).

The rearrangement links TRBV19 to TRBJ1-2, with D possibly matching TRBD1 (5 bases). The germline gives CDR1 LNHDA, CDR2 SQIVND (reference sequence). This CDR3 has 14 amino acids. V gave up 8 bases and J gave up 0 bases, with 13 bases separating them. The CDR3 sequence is CASSGPQANYGYTF. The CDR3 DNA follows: TGTGCCAGTTCGGGACCCCAAGCTAACTATGGCTACACCTTC. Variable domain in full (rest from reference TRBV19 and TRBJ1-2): DGGITQSPKYLFRKEGQNVTLSCEQNLNHDAMYWYRQDPGQGLRLIYYSQIVNDFQKGDIAEGYSVSREKKESFPLTVTSAQKNPTAFYLCASSGPQANYGYTFGSGTRLTVV.

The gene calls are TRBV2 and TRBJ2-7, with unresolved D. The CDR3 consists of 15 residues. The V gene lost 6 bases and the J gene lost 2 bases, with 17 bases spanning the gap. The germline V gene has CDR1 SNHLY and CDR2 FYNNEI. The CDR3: CASSLFSLPTYEQYF. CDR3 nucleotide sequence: TGTGCCAGCAGCCTTTTTAGCCTTCCCACCTACGAGCAGTACTTC.

CDR3: CASSFSLAGGVNNTQYF. DNA for the CDR3: TGTGCCAGCAGCTTTTCTTTAGCGGGAGGGGTAAATAATACGCAGTATTTT. The chain joins TRBV11-2 to TRBJ2-3; 11 nucleotides agree with TRBD2. CDR1 is SGHAT and CDR2 is FQNNGV in the germline V gene. V trimming: 3 bases; J trimming: 7 bases; junction bases outside the gene matches: 12. The CDR3 runs to 17 residues.

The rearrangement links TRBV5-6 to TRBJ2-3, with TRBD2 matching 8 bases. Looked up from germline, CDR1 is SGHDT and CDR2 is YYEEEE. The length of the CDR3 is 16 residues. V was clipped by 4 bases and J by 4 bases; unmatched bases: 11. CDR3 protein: CASSGIAGWVSDTQYF. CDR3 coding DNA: TGTGCCAGCAGCGGGATAGCGGGATGGGTTTCAGATACGCAGTATTTT. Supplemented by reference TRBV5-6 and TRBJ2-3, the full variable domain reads DAGVTQSPTHLIKTRGQQVTLRCSPKSGHDTVSWYQQALGQGPQFIFQYYEEEERQRGNFPDRFSGHQFPNYSSELNVNALLLGDSALYLCASSGIAGWVSDTQYFGPGTRLTVL.

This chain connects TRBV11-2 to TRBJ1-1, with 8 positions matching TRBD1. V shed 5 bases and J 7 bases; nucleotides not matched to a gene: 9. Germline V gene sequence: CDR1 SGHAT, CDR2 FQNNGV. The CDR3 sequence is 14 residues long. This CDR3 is CASSLGTGANEAFF. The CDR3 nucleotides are TGTGCCAGCAGCCTCGGGACAGGAGCGAATGAAGCTTTCTTT.

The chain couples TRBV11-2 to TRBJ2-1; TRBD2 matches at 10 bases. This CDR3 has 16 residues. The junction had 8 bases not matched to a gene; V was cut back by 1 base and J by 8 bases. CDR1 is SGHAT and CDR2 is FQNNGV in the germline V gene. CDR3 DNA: TGTGCCAGCAGCTTAGCCCTACTAGCGGGATACCATGAGCAGTTCTTC. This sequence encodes CASSLALLAGYHEQFF.